This T cell receptor (beta chain) was retrieved from a study of human T cells and chemical hapten exposure. Study-wide context: Yields of TCR per sample differed, chiefly owing to small differences in pooled library volume.

Unique molecular identifiers were attached to individual cDNA molecules during library preparation. MiXCR, run by TCRdb on the RACE reads, gives a single entry per CDR3 protein. Altogether about 400,000 distinct CDR3 sequences are present, around 6% being singletons, with the ten largest covering more than 5.5%. Indicated time point: patch test 2, 6 weeks after DPC sensitization. Treatment of the sample: therapeutic diphenylcyclopropenone sensitization with weekly scalp DPC. This clonotype was counted many times. There are 15 residues in the CDR3. V lost 4 bases, J lost 1 base, and 3 bases stayed unmatched.

Source: whole blood, taken in connection with sensitization to the hapten diphenylcyclopropenone (DPC). This receptor was obtained from a woman aged 18-29 years with alopecia areata. Some clones in this sample may be carry-over from other donors' samples. The chain joins TRBV12-3 or TRBV12-4 to TRBJ2-3; 9 bases agree with TRBD1. The CDR3 DNA is TGTGCCAGCAGTTCGGGACAGGGTGGCACAGATACGCAGTATTTT. This sequence encodes CASSSGQGGTDTQYF.